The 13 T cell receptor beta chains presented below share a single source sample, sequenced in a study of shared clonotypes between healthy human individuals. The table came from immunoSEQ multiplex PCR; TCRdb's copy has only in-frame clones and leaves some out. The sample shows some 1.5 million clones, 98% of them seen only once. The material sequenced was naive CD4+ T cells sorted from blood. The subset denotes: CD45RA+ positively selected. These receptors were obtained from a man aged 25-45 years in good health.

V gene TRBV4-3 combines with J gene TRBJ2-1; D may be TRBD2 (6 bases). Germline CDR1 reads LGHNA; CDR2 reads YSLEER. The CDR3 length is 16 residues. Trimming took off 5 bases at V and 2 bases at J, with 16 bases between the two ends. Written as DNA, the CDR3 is TGCGCCAGCAGCGGGAGGACCATTTCCACCTACAATGAGCAGTTCTTC. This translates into CASSGRTISTYNEQFF.

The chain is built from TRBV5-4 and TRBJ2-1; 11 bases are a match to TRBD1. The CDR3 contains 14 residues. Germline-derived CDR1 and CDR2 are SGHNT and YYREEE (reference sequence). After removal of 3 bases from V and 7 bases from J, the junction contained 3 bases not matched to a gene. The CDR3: CASSSRDRGNEQFF. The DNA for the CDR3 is TGTGCCAGCAGCTCCCGGGACAGGGGGAATGAGCAGTTCTTC.

The CDR3: CASSLGFRTLYEQYF. CDR3 nucleotide sequence: TGTGCCAGCAGCTTGGGATTTAGGACGCTTTACGAGCAGTACTTC. V usage is TRBV5-5 and J usage is TRBJ2-7, with D uncertain. Germline CDR1 is SGHKS and CDR2 is YYEKEE (reference sequence). V was trimmed by 0 bases and J by 4 bases, leaving 14 bases between them. This CDR3 has 15 residues.

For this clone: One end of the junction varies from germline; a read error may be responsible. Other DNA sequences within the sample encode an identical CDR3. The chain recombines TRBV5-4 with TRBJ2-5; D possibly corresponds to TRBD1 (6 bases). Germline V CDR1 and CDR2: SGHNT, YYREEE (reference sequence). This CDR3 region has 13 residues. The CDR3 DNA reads TGTGCCAGCAGTTTGGACAGCCAAGAGACCCAGTACTTC. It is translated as CASSLDSQETQYF.

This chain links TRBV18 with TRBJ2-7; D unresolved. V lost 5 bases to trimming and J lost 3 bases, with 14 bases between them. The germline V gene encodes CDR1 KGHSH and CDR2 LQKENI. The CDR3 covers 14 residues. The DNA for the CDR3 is TGTGCCAGCTCAACCGGGTCAACCCGCTACGAGCAGTACTTC. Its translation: CASSTGSTRYEQYF.

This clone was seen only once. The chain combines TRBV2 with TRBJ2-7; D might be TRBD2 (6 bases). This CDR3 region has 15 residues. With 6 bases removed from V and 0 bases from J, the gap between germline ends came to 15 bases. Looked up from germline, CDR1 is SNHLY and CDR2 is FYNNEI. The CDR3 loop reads CASRGRGRHSYEQYF. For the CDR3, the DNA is TGTGCCAGCAGGGGTCGGGGGAGGCACTCCTACGAGCAGTACTTC.

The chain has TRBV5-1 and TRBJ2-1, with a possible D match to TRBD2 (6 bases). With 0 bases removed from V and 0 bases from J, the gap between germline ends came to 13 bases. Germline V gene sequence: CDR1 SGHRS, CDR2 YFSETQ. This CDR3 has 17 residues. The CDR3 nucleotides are TGCGCCAGCAGCTTGGTTAGTAGCGGCAGCTCCTACAATGAGCAGTTCTTC. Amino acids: CASSLVSSGSSYNEQFF.

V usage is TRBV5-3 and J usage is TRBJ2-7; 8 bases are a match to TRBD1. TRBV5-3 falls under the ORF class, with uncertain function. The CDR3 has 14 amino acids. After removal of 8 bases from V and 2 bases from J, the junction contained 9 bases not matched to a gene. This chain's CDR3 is CARGKGQEAYEQYF. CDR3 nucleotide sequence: TGTGCCAGGGGAAAGGGACAGGAAGCCTACGAGCAGTACTTC.

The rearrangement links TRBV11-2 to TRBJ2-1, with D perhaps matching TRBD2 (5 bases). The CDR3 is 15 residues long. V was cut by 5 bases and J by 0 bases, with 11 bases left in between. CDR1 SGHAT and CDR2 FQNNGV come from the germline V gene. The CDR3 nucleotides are TGTGCCAGCAGCCGGGAAAGTTTCTCCTACAATGAGCAGTTCTTC. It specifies CASSRESFSYNEQFF.

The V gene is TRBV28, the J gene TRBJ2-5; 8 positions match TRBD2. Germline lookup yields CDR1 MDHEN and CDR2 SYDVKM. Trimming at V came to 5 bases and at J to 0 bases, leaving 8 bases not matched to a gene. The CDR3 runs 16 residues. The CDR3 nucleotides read TGTGCCAGCAGTCCTAACACCGGGGGGGACCAAGAGACCCAGTACTTC. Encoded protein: CASSPNTGGDQETQYF.

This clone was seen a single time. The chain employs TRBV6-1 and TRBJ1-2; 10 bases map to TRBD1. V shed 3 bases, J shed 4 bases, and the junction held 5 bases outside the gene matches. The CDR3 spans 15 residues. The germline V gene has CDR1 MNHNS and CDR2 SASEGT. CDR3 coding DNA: TGTGCCAGCAGTGACGGGACAGGGGCCGCCTATGGCTACACCTTC. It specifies CASSDGTGAAYGYTF.

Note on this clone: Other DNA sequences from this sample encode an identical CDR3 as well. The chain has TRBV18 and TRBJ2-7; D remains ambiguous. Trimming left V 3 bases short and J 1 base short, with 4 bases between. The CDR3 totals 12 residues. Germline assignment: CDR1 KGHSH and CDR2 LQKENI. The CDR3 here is CASSPSSYEQYF. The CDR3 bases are TGTGCCAGCTCACCTAGTTCCTACGAGCAGTACTTC.

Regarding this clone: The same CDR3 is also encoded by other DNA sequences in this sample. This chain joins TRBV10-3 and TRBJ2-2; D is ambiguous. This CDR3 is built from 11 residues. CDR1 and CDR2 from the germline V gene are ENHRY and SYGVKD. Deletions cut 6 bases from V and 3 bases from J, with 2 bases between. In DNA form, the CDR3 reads TGTGCCATCAGCGACACCGGGGAGCTGTTTTTT. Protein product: CAISDTGELFF.